The entry below gives a single T cell receptor (beta chain) sequence along with its context. The record originates from a study of chemoradiotherapy in HPV16-positive cancers. Across the whole study: Functional T-cell assays on a couple of HPV16-positive patients' cells defined candidate HPV-specific clones and common TCR motifs.

V lost 6 bases, J lost 0 bases, and 4 bases stayed unmatched. This CDR3 is built from 15 residues. Germline V gives CDR1 SGHAT, CDR2 FQNNGV. Sequencing used immunoSEQ multiplex PCR; TCRdb keeps in-frame clones, though not all of them. The table includes 7,000 or so clones, 60% to 80% detected once. This rearrangement joins TRBV11-2 to TRBJ2-1; 8 positions match TRBD2. The source material was tumor tissue, sampled from a patient who underwent chemoradiotherapy. The receptor comes from a human donor with HPV-associated anogenital cancer. In nucleotides, the CDR3 is TGTGCCAGCAGGACTAGCGCCAGCTCCTACAATGAGCAGTTCTTC. Protein: CASRTSASSYNEQFF.